This T cell receptor beta chain was captured by sequencing in a study of response to subunit inactivated influenza vaccine. In regard to this clonotype: Its antigen remains unknown.

Overall study results and limits: After each seasonal influenza vaccination, few new T cells are recruited, the authors suggested.

Via MiXCR, TCRdb re-called the RT-PCR reads, giving one row per CDR3 protein. The table includes about 700,000 distinct CDR3 sequences, approximately 15% detected once. The V and J ends lost 1 base and 6 bases respectively, with 10 bases between them. CDR1 and CDR2 (germline): SGHTA, FQGNSA. The CDR3 loop spans 14 amino acids. Here the sequenced sample was PBMCs from blood, taken around 15 days before vaccination. This chain connects TRBV7-2 to TRBJ1-5; D ambiguous. The clonotype was recovered from a man aged 50-59 years who received an inactivated influenza vaccine. CDR3 sequence (DNA): TGTGCCAGCAGCTTAGGCAGTGTTATTCAGCCCCAGCATTTT. Translated: CASSLGSVIQPQHF. Variable domain in full (rest from reference TRBV7-2 and TRBJ1-5): GAGVSQSPSNKVTEKGKDVELRCDPISGHTALYWYRQSLGQGLEFLIYFQGNSAPDKSGLPSDRFSAERTGGSVSTLTIQRTQQEDSAVYLCASSLGSVIQPQHFGDGTRLSIL.